Listed below are T cell receptor beta chains from one sample, sequenced in a study of a mutant IDH1 vaccine in newly diagnosed glioma. Measured with immunoSEQ multiplex PCR; TCRdb has only the in-frame clones, and not every one. The profile shows approximately 100,000 clones, around 90% of them singletons. The specimen was PBMCs, collected from a glioma patient treated with radiotherapy, temozolomide or both. All receptors derive from a woman in her forties or fifties with glioma. Each CDR3 is given with its conserved first and last residue. A D gene is named only where the DNA matches it firmly. Where a row states a size, it is once, few, many or the class of an expanded clone; other rows omit it.

TRBV19	TRBJ1-5	-	TRBD1	CASSMGRGWGQPQHF	TGTGCCAGTAGTATGGGCAGGGGGTGGGGGCAGCCCCAGCATTTT
TRBV18	TRBJ1-6	few	-	CASSPESSYNSPLHF	TGTGCCAGCTCACCCGAGAGCTCCTATAATTCACCCCTCCACTTT
TRBV25-1	TRBJ2-7	-	TRBD2	CASSEASGRDEQYF	TGTGCCAGCAGTGAAGCTAGCGGGAGAGACGAGCAGTACTTC
TRBV5-1	TRBJ2-2	-	-	CASSSGQLGTGELFF	TGCGCCAGCAGCTCCGGACAGCTGGGGACCGGGGAGCTGTTTTTT
TRBV4-2	TRBJ1-1	-	-	CASSQDQGANTEAFF	TGTGCCAGCAGCCAAGATCAGGGTGCGAACACTGAAGCTTTCTTT
TRBV7-3	TRBJ2-3	once	TRBD2	CASSRKAGPTDTQYF	TGTGCCAGCAGCCGAAAAGCGGGACCCACAGATACGCAGTATTTT
TRBV28	TRBJ2-7	-	TRBD2	CASISSGPYEQYF	TGTGCCAGTATATCTAGCGGCCCCTACGAGCAGTACTTC
TRBV6-1	TRBJ2-3	-	-	CASSERWAGRDTQYF	TGTGCCAGCAGTGAAAGGTGGGCAGGGAGAGATACGCAGTATTTT
TRBV27	TRBJ2-1	-	TRBD1	CASSFRGQGATEQFF	TGTGCCAGCAGTTTTAGGGGACAGGGGGCGACTGAGCAGTTCTTC
TRBV19	TRBJ1-5	-	-	CASSIRQLNQPQHF	TGTGCCAGTAGTATCAGACAGCTCAATCAGCCCCAGCATTTT
TRBV5-1	TRBJ1-2	-	-	CASSSRSGYTF	TGCGCCAGCAGCTCTAGAAGCGGCTACACCTTC
TRBV6-5	TRBJ1-2	-	TRBD1	CASSYSTGTYYGYTF	TGTGCCAGCAGTTACTCGACAGGGACTTACTATGGCTACACCTTC
TRBV15	TRBJ1-1	-	-	CATSRVTNTEAFF	TGTGCCACCAGCAGAGTCACGAACACTGAAGCTTTCTTT
TRBV30	TRBJ1-1	few	-	CAWRDSVGTEAFF	TGTGCCTGGAGGGACAGCGTAGGCACTGAAGCTTTCTTT
TRBV5-1	TRBJ2-3	-	-	CASSLVGNTDTQYF	TGCGCCAGCAGCTTGGTCGGGAACACAGATACGCAGTATTTT
TRBV7-2	TRBJ2-3	-	-	CASSRRAGGYSTDTQYF	TGTGCCAGCAGCCGGCGGGCCGGGGGATATAGCACAGATACGCAGTATTTT
TRBV28	TRBJ1-5	-	-	CASSPPGMEQPQHF	TGTGCCAGCAGCCCCCCAGGGATGGAGCAGCCCCAGCATTTT
TRBV2	TRBJ2-7	-	-	CASRDYSSYEQYF	TGTGCCAGCAGGGACTATAGCTCCTACGAGCAGTACTTC
TRBV6-5	TRBJ1-2	-	-	CASSYPRQVPYGYTF	TGTGCCAGCAGTTACCCCAGACAGGTCCCCTATGGCTACACCTTC
TRBV6-5	TRBJ1-1	-	-	CASSHVRNTEAFF	TGTGCCAGCAGCCATGTTAGGAACACTGAAGCTTTCTTT
TRBV4-2	TRBJ1-2	-	-	CASSQGRSGSFYGYTF	TGTGCCAGCAGCCAAGGTCGGTCCGGGAGCTTCTATGGCTACACCTTC
TRBV2	TRBJ2-7	-	-	CASSEEVLTYEQYF	TGTGCCAGCAGTGAGGAGGTACTAACCTACGAGCAGTACTTC
TRBV7-8	TRBJ2-1	-	TRBD2	CASSPRGGSGRALTGQFF	TGTGCCAGCAGCCCTAGGGGGGGTAGCGGGAGGGCTCTCACGGGTCAGTTCTTC
TRBV2	TRBJ2-2	few	TRBD2	CASRTGLAGGNTGELFF	TGTGCCAGCAGAACCGGACTAGCGGGAGGAAACACCGGGGAGCTGTTTTTT
TRBV18	TRBJ2-5	once	TRBD1	CASSLWTGGKETQYF	TGTGCCAGCTCACTCTGGACAGGGGGGAAAGAGACCCAGTACTTC
TRBV7-2	TRBJ2-1	-	TRBD2	CASSFSGTNEQFF	TGTGCCAGCAGCTTTAGCGGGACCAATGAGCAGTTCTTC
TRBV7-3	TRBJ1-6	-	-	CASSLTRRGRDSPLHF	TGTGCCAGCAGCTTAACCCGGCGGGGGCGAGATTCACCCCTCCACTTT
TRBV5-1	TRBJ2-1	once	-	CASSLEGFYNEQFF	TGCGCCAGCAGCTTGGAAGGCTTCTACAATGAGCAGTTCTTC
TRBV29-1	TRBJ1-1	-	-	CSVETALNTEAFF	TGCAGCGTTGAGACAGCTTTGAACACTGAAGCTTTCTTT
TRBV29-1	TRBJ2-5	-	-	CSVDTIGETQYF	TGCAGCGTTGACACAATCGGGGAGACCCAGTACTTC
TRBV7-9	TRBJ2-7	-	-	CASSLEDGAVSEQYF	TGTGCCAGCAGCTTAGAGGACGGGGCGGTGAGCGAGCAGTACTTC
TRBV9	TRBJ2-3	-	-	CASSVGSPGTDTQYF	TGTGCCAGCAGCGTAGGCTCCCCAGGCACAGATACGCAGTATTTT
TRBV6-1	TRBJ2-7	-	-	CASSGNRRYEQYF	TGTGCCAGCAGTGGGAACAGGAGGTACGAGCAGTACTTC
TRBV5-1	TRBJ2-5	once	TRBD2	CASSLPASGQETQYF	TGCGCCAGCAGCCTGCCTGCTAGCGGACAAGAGACCCAGTACTTC
TRBV6-1	TRBJ2-6	-	-	CASSEISGANVLTF	TGTGCCAGCAGTGAAATCTCTGGGGCCAACGTCCTGACTTTC
TRBV6-5	TRBJ1-4	once	TRBD1	CASSYAGQGEEKLFF	TGTGCCAGCAGTTACGCGGGACAGGGGGAAGAAAAACTGTTTTTT
TRBV27	TRBJ1-2	-	-	CASSLGGKGNYGYTF	TGTGCCAGCAGTTTGGGGGGGAAGGGGAACTATGGCTACACCTTC
TRBV7-9	TRBJ1-4	once	-	CASSPDSTNEKLFF	TGTGCCAGCAGCCCTGACAGTACTAATGAAAAACTGTTTTTT
TRBV19	TRBJ1-5	-	-	CASSKETFNQPQHF	TGTGCCAGTAGTAAAGAGACGTTCAATCAGCCCCAGCATTTT
TRBV21-1	TRBJ2-1	-	-	CASSKSTGTSGSSYNEQFF	TGTGCCAGCAGCAAATCCACCGGGACTAGCGGTAGCTCCTACAATGAGCAGTTCTTC
TRBV9	TRBJ1-3	few	-	CASSVDMGTGNTIYF	TGTGCCAGCAGCGTAGACATGGGTACCGGAAACACCATATATTTT
TRBV7-9	TRBJ1-5	few	-	CASRGGDSQPQHF	TGTGCCAGCCGTGGGGGGGATAGTCAGCCCCAGCATTTT
TRBV9	TRBJ2-1	-	-	CASSVASQGGNEQFF	TGTGCCAGCAGCGTAGCAAGCCAGGGGGGTAATGAGCAGTTCTTC
TRBV7-7	TRBJ1-3	few	-	CATAGKGNTIYF	TGTGCTACCGCGGGTAAAGGAAACACCATATATTTT
TRBV6-5	TRBJ1-6	-	-	CASSSQGNSPLHF	TGTGCCAGCAGTTCGCAGGGTAATTCACCCCTCCACTTT